This TCR beta chain originates from a study of blood T cell repertoires in COVID-19. For the study at large: Spain, Italy and the United States supplied samples that represented acute and convalescent COVID-19. PBMCs, B-cell-depleted T cells, or T cells were the source of the cDNA or gDNA that made up the material.

The CDR3 is 14 residues long. Germline CDR1 is KGHSH and CDR2 is LQKENI. Trimming stripped 2 bases from V and 5 bases from J, with 10 bases between. Original processing methods: Reference gene primer amplification gave estimated nucleated cell counts. Some clones are missing from TCRdb's copy, which holds only in-frame ones; the method was immunoSEQ multiplex PCR. V and J calls and clone size are given by that table; D and trimming were obtained from the DNA. The profile shows around 78,000 clones, 88% of them singletons. The genes are TRBV18 and TRBJ2-1; D might be TRBD1 (5 bases). The sample consisted of peripheral blood. The TCR was taken from a human donor in a cohort sampled during active COVID-19. DNA for the CDR3: TGTGCCAGCTCACCAGGGGCTAGTAACAATGAGCAGTTCTTC. As protein: CASSPGASNNEQFF.